This TCR beta chain was documented in a study of blood T cells in healthy people across ages. V was cut by 0 bases and J by 6 bases, with 11 bases left in between. CDR1 is LNHNV, CDR2 YYDKDF, per germline (reference sequence). The CDR3 runs to 15 residues. This clonotype has a handful of counts. Using a J-beta primer mix together with a sample-barcoded 5' primer, a second PCR was run for roughly 6 to 11 cycles. TCRdb reprocessed the 5' RACE reads via MiXCR and lists one record per CDR3 protein. The sample has roughly 1,000,000 distinct CDR3 sequences, approximately 25% seen once. These data were also reused for a study on T cells of mothers and their children. According to that study: A few healthy Caucasian mothers and their six children were the donors.

The receptor comes from a girl aged 2 to 9 in good health. The sample consisted of blood. The chain recombines TRBV15 with TRBJ1-4, with D possibly being TRBD1 (6 bases). The CDR3 protein is CATSRDRQDDEKLFF. CDR3 nucleotides: TGTGCCACCAGCAGAGATCGACAGGACGATGAAAAACTGTTTTTT.